Shown below are 9 T cell receptor beta chains from a single sample sequenced in a study of cytomegalovirus exposure and HLA in healthy donors. The PCR ran on 60 Vbeta and 13 Jbeta primers. The table came from immunoSEQ multiplex PCR; TCRdb's copy has only in-frame clones and leaves some out. The data hold 130,000 to 150,000 clones, with roughly three quarters observed a single time. Sequencing used PBMCs. The receptors shown here come from a male donor in good health and CMV-seronegative.

The chain couples TRBV5-4 to TRBJ2-2, with 9 nucleotides matching TRBD1. V shed 0 bases and J 6 bases; nucleotides not matched to a gene: 6. The CDR3 covers 16 residues. CDR1 and CDR2 (germline): SGHNT, YYREEE (reference sequence). For the CDR3, the DNA is TGTGCCAGCAGCTTGGTGGTACAGGGGGCGGCCGGGGAGCTGTTTTTT. Its translation: CASSLVVQGAAGELFF. Full variable domain (rest looked up from reference TRBV5-4 and TRBJ2-2): ETGVTQSPTHLIKTRGQQVTLRCSSQSGHNTVSWYQQALGQGPQFIFQYYREEENGRGNFPPRFSGLQFPNYSSELNVNALELDDSALYLCASSLVVQGAAGELFFGEGSRLTVL.

V and J are TRBV28 and TRBJ2-1; 11 bases map to TRBD2. Per germline, CDR1 MDHEN and CDR2 SYDVKM. This CDR3 is 18 amino acids long. After removal of 3 bases from V and 0 bases from J, the junction contained 7 bases not matched to a gene. DNA for the CDR3: TGTGCCAGCAGTTTCCGTACTAGCGGGGGCCTCTCCTACAATGAGCAGTTCTTC. It is translated as CASSFRTSGGLSYNEQFF. Looking up the rest from reference TRBV28 and TRBJ2-1 gives the full variable domain: DVKVTQSSRYLVKRTGEKVFLECVQDMDHENMFWYRQDPGLGLRLIYFSYDVKMKEKGDIPEGYSVSREKKERFSLILESASTNQTSMYLCASSFRTSGGLSYNEQFFGPGTRLTVL.

The chain couples TRBV7-2 to TRBJ1-2; 9 bases fit TRBD1. The CDR3 runs to 16 residues. The J segment lost 1 base and the V segment lost 3 bases, leaving 6 bases of the junction unmatched. Germline CDR1 reads SGHTA; CDR2 reads FQGNSA. This CDR3 is CASSFGTGQFNYGYTF. Written as DNA, the CDR3 is TGTGCCAGCAGCTTTGGGACAGGGCAATTTAACTATGGCTACACCTTC.

The chain has TRBV7-2 and TRBJ2-1, with a tentative D call TRBD1 (6 bases). Germline V lookup: CDR1 SGHTA, CDR2 FQGNSA. V lost 1 base to trimming and J lost 10 bases, with 11 bases between them. The CDR3 has 13 residues. CDR3 in DNA: TGTGCCAGCAGCTTAGTGGGGGCATCCGAGCAGTTCTTC. Protein product: CASSLVGASEQFF.

The chain combines TRBV29-1 with TRBJ1-4, with D perhaps TRBD1 (5 bases). This CDR3 comprises 13 residues. Trimming pared 4 bases from V and 7 bases from J, leaving 13 bases between. CDR1 SQVTM and CDR2 ANQGSEA come from the germline V gene. Here the CDR3 DNA reads TGCAGCGTTGTGCGGCAGGGCGGTGAAAAACTGTTTTTT. This translates into CSVVRQGGEKLFF.

The gene calls are TRBV18 and TRBJ1-6, with D perhaps matching TRBD1 (5 bases). The CDR3 length is 19 residues. Per the germline V gene, CDR1 is KGHSH and CDR2 is LQKENI. Trimming pared 6 bases from V and 5 bases from J, leaving 26 bases between. The chain's CDR3 is CASSSLGGAGSANNSPLHF. The CDR3 DNA sequence: TGTGCCAGCTCTTCCCTCGGCGGGGCCGGCAGTGCTAATAATTCACCCCTCCACTTT.

The chain uses TRBV12-5 and TRBJ2-3; TRBD2 matches 12 bases. The CDR3 covers 18 residues. CDR1 LGHNT and CDR2 FRNRAP come from the germline V gene. Trimming removed 0 bases from V and 4 bases from J; junction bases left unmatched: 8. As DNA, the CDR3 is TGTGCTAGTGGTTTGGTCCTAGCGGGGGGGCCTTTACCAGATACGCAGTATTTT. It yields the protein CASGLVLAGGPLPDTQYF.

The V and J genes are TRBV5-4 and TRBJ1-1; the D gene is possibly TRBD1 (6 bases). From germline, CDR1 is SGHNT and CDR2 YYREEE (reference sequence). V lost 2 bases and J lost 3, with 8 bases in between. CDR3 length: 13 amino acids. The CDR3 region is CASSFNRDTEAFF. The CDR3 DNA reads as TGTGCCAGCAGCTTTAACAGGGACACTGAAGCTTTCTTT. Based on the CDR3 plus reference TRBV5-4 and TRBJ1-1, the full variable domain is ETGVTQSPTHLIKTRGQQVTLRCSSQSGHNTVSWYQQALGQGPQFIFQYYREEENGRGNFPPRFSGLQFPNYSSELNVNALELDDSALYLCASSFNRDTEAFFGQGTRLTVV.

This clone was seen a few times. V gene TRBV29-1 combines with J gene TRBJ2-5, with D possibly being TRBD1 (5 bases). Trimming took off 4 bases at V and 0 bases at J, with 6 bases between the two ends. Germline values: CDR1 SQVTM, CDR2 ANQGSEA. The CDR3 covers 12 residues. The CDR3 sequence is CSVARDQETQYF. DNA for the CDR3: TGCAGCGTTGCCAGGGACCAAGAGACCCAGTACTTC.